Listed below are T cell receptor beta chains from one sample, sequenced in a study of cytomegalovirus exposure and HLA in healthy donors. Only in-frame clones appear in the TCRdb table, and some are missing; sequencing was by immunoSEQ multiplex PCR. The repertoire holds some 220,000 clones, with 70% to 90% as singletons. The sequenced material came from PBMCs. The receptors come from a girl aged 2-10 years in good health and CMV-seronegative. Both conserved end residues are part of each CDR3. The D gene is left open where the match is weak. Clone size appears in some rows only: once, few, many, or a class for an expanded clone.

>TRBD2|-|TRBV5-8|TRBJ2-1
TGTGCCAGCAGCCCGGACGGGACTAGCGGGGCCGGGGAGCAGTTCTTC
CASSPDGTSGAGEQFF
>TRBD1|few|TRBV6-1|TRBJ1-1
TGTGCCAGCAGTGGACGAGGGGGCGATAAGTTTAGGACTGAAGCTTTCTTT
CASSGRGGDKFRTEAFF
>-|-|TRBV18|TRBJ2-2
TGTGCCAGCTCACCTCCGATGGGGGGGCAGACCGGGGAGCTGTTTTTT
CASSPPMGGQTGELFF
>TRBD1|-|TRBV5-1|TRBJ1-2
TGCGCCAGCAGCTTGGACAGGGGATCCTATGGCTACACCTTC
CASSLDRGSYGYTF
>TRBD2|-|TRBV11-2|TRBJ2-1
TGTGCCAGCAGCCGCCGACAGCGGGGGGGCTGGGATGAGCAGTTCTTC
CASSRRQRGGWDEQFF
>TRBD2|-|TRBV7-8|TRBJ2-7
TGTGCCAGCAGCTCTACTAGCGGGGGGCCATACGAGCAGTACTTC
CASSSTSGGPYEQYF
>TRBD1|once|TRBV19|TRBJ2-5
TGTGCCAGTCGGGACAGGGGGGTAGGGGAGACCCAGTACTTC
CASRDRGVGETQYF
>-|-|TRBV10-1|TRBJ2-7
TGCGCCAGCAGTGGACCCGGACAGTTCAGCTCCTACGAGCAGTACTTC
CASSGPGQFSSYEQYF
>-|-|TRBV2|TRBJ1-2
TGTGCCAGCACGGGTGCCCAAAGCTATGGCTACACCTTC
CASTGAQSYGYTF
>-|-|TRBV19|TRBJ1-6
TGTGCCAGTAGTATCCAGGATTCACCCCTCCACTTT
CASSIQDSPLHF
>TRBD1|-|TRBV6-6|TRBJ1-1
TGTGCCAGCACTCTAACAGGGGGGAACACTGAAGCTTTCTTT
CASTLTGGNTEAFF
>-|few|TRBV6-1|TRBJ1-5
TGTGCCAGCACACAGGGACCTCGCAATCAGCCCCAGCATTTT
CASTQGPRNQPQHF
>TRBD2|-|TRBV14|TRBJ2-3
TGTGCCAGCAGCCGGACGGGGGGATTCGTTACAGATACGCAGTATTTT
CASSRTGGFVTDTQYF
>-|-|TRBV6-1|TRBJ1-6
TGTGCCAGCAGTGAAGGTAGAGGGTCCCCCCCGGCGCCCCTCCACTTT
CASSEGRGSPPAPLHF
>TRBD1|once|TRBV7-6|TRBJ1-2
TGTGCCAGCAGCTTAGGAGGGGGCGGTGTGGGTGGCTACACCTTC
CASSLGGGGVGGYTF
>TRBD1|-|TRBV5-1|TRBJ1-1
TGCGCCAGCACCCCGGGGACAGGGGTATTTCTGAATGAAGCTTTCTTT
CASTPGTGVFLNEAFF
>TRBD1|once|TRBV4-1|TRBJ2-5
TGCGCCAGCAGCCGGTTAGCAGACAGGGCGAGGCAAGAGACCCAGTACTTC
CASSRLADRARQETQYF
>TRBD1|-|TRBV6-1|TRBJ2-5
TGTGCCAGCAGTAAATGGGGACAGAAAGAGACCCAGTACTTC
CASSKWGQKETQYF
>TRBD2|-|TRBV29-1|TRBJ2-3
TGCAGCGTTGAAGATCTGGATCGCAAACTAGCGGGAAGCCCCACAGATACGCAGTATTTT
CSVEDLDRKLAGSPTDTQYF
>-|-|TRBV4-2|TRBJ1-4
TGTGCCAGCAGCCAGCTGAGGAACGAAAAACTGTTTTTT
CASSQLRNEKLFF
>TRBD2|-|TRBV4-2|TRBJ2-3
TGTGCCAGCAGCCAGGGACTAGCGGGTGAACACCTTCGGGGAGATACGCAGTATTTT
CASSQGLAGEHLRGDTQYF
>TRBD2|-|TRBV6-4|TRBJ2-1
TGTGCCAGCACTCGACTAGCGTTTCCCTACAATGAGCAGTTCTTC
CASTRLAFPYNEQFF
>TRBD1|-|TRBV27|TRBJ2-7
TGTGCCAGCAGTACAACAGGGGGCTTCTACGAGCAGTACTTC
CASSTTGGFYEQYF
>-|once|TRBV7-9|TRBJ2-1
TGTGCCAGCAGCTTGCCCGACGGGAATGAGCAGTTCTTC
CASSLPDGNEQFF
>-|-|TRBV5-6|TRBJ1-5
TGTGCCAGCAGCTTGGGGGCGAGCTTTAATCAGCCCCAGCATTTT
CASSLGASFNQPQHF
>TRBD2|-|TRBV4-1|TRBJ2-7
TGCGCCAGCAGCCAGGCTAGCGGGTTTACCTACGAGCAGTACTTC
CASSQASGFTYEQYF
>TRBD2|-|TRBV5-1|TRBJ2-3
TGCGCCAGCAGCTTGTGGGGGGGGTACACAGATACGCAGTATTTT
CASSLWGGYTDTQYF
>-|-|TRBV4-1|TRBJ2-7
TGCGCCAGCAGCCAAGTTCCTGGCCAATACGAGCAGTACTTC
CASSQVPGQYEQYF
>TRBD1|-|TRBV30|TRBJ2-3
TGTGCCTGGAGTGTACAGGGGGCGCAAGATACGCAGTATTTT
CAWSVQGAQDTQYF
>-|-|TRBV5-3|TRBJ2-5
TGTGCCTCTCAACCCGCGAAGACCCAGTACTTC
CASQPAKTQYF
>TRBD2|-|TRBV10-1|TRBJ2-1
TGCGCCAGCAGCCCGGGACTAAAAAATGGTGAGCAGTTCTTC
CASSPGLKNGEQFF
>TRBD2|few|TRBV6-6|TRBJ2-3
TGTGCCAGCAGAAGCGGGGGAACAGATACGCAGTATTTT
CASRSGGTDTQYF
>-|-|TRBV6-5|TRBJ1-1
TGTGCCAGCAGTTACTTGACGGGTAGAGCGGGCGCTGAAGCTTTCTTT
CASSYLTGRAGAEAFF
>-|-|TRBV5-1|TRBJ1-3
TGCGCCAGCAGCTTTGCCCCCGGGTCGGCGTCTTTAAACACCATATATTTT
CASSFAPGSASLNTIYF
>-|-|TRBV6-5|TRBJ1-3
TGTGCCAGCAGTTACTCGAAGCAGGGGCCTGGAAACACCATATATTTT
CASSYSKQGPGNTIYF
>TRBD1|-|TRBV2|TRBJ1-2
TGTGCCAGCAGTCCCGGGACAGGGGATCCCTATGGCTACACCTTC
CASSPGTGDPYGYTF
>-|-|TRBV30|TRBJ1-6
TGTGCCTGGGGCAGCCACGCCAGGGTTGGCTCACCCCTCCACTTT
CAWGSHARVGSPLHF
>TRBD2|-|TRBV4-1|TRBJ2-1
TGCGCCAGCAGCCGCCTAGCGGGGGAAAACAATGAGCAGTTCTTC
CASSRLAGENNEQFF
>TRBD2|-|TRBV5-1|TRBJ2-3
TGCGCCAGCAGCTTTAGCGGGGGGACGAGCACAGATACGCAGTATTTT
CASSFSGGTSTDTQYF